This TCR beta chain appears in the sequencing data of a study of read filtering for tumor transcriptome and immune sequencing. Overall study context: After DNase treatment, RNA was made into whole-transcriptome libraries.

Study findings and constraints: RNA-seq captured clonotypes less deeply and reliably than IR-seq.

The library was built from 400 to 500 ng RNA with molecular barcoded adaptors for alpha/delta and beta/gamma chains. Each CDR3 protein gets one entry after TCRdb re-called the reads with MiXCR. Among around 130,000 distinct CDR3 sequences, roughly 13% were seen once, and the ten largest hold about 8.6%. This clonotype was recorded at least ten times. As yet, its antigen is unknown. The V gene lost 4 bases and the J gene lost 6 bases, with 13 bases spanning the gap. Looked up from germline, CDR1 is MNHEY and CDR2 is SMNVEV (reference sequence). The CDR3 consists of 13 residues. This receptor was identified in a donor at least 40 years old with multiple myeloma. The sequencing input was a population of CD138-negative cells sorted from bone marrow. The genes are TRBV27 and TRBJ2-7, with a tentative D call TRBD1 (6 bases). The CDR3 DNA reads as TGTGCCAGCAGTTCAGGGGATCCGTCCGAGCAGTACTTC. Translation: CASSSGDPSEQYF.